The 4 T cell receptor beta chains presented below share a single source sample, sequenced in a study of cytomegalovirus exposure and HLA in healthy donors (dated by TCRdb to the late 2010s). Libraries came from the immunoSEQ multiplex PCR assay. The multiplex PCR relied on a mix of 60 forward primers for TCR Vbeta segments and 13 reverse primers for TCR Jbeta segments. This is the immuneACCESS table as TCRdb keeps it, with only in-frame sequences that have V and J called. A part of the clones is gone; compared with another copy, unresolved V genes explain less than half, and the rest is unexplained. In all, the sample holds under 200,000 clones, and roughly 80% of those were seen once. Of the sample, around 14% falls within the top ten clones. The specimen sequenced was PBMCs. These TCRs come from a woman aged 50 to 60 in good health and CMV-seronegative.

The V call is TRBV6-1, the J call TRBJ2-3; TRBD1 might be the D (6 bases). The CDR3 has 14 amino acids. The V gene's germline CDR1 is MNHNS and CDR2 SASEGT. V lost 9 bases and J lost 3, with 16 bases in between. The CDR3 nucleotides read TGTGCCAGTTTGGGGCACCAGGGGACAGATACGCAGTATTTT. It is translated as CASLGHQGTDTQYF.

This chain uses TRBV6-5 with TRBJ2-3, with D uncertain. CDR1 is MNHEY, CDR2 SVGAGI, per germline. CDR3 length: 14 amino acids. V was trimmed by 8 bases and J by 1 base, leaving 13 bases between them. The CDR3 sequence is CASRLVTGTDTQYF. CDR3 bases: TGTGCCAGCCGGTTGGTTACAGGCACAGATACGCAGTATTTT.

This clone occurred once. The chain is built from TRBV29-1 and TRBJ1-5; maybe TRBD1 (6 bases). Germline V gene lookup returns CDR1 SQVTM and CDR2 ANQGSEA. Trimming removed 7 bases from V and 5 bases from J, with 12 bases in between. The CDR3 contains 12 residues. The CDR3 sequence: CSAQGQDQPQHF. The CDR3 DNA reads TGCAGCGCACAGGGTCAGGATCAGCCCCAGCATTTT.

The chain links TRBV29-1 to TRBJ2-1, with TRBD1 identical over 11 bases. The junction had 1 base not matched to a gene; V was cut back by 0 bases and J by 6 bases. Germline CDR1 SQVTM, CDR2 ANQGSEA. The CDR3 spans 14 residues. In DNA form, the CDR3 reads TGCAGCGTTGAAGAGGGGACAGGGGGCAATGAGCAGTTCTTC. Its translation is CSVEEGTGGNEQFF.